A single sample is the source of the 12 T cell receptor beta chains below, sequenced in a study of blood T cell repertoires in COVID-19. Repertoires were generated with immunoSEQ multiplex PCR, while TCRdb's copy carries only in-frame clones and drops some. Here the sample spans about 200,000 clones, more than 75% being singletons. The sequenced sample was peripheral blood. All receptors derive from a woman at least 80 years old with COVID-19, enrolled during active disease.

The chain has TRBV2 and TRBJ1-1, with 7 positions matching TRBD1. Germline V gene sequence: CDR1 SNHLY, CDR2 FYNNEI. Trimming at V came to 8 bases and at J to 5 bases, leaving 5 bases not matched to a gene. The CDR3 length is 12 residues. CDR3 nucleotides: TGTGCCAGCCGACAGGGTGGGACTGAAGCTTTCTTT. Translating it yields CASRQGGTEAFF. The whole variable domain, remainder taken from reference TRBV2 and TRBJ1-1, is EPEVTQTPSHQVTQMGQEVILRCVPISNHLYFYWYRQILGQKVEFLVSFYNNEISEKSEIFDDQFSVERPDGSNFTLKIRSTKLEDSAMYFCASRQGGTEAFFGQGTRLTVV.

V and J are TRBV5-8 and TRBJ2-7; a possible D gene is TRBD2 (5 bases). Trimming pared 0 bases from V and 6 bases from J, leaving 10 bases between. The germline V gene encodes CDR1 SGHTS and CDR2 YDEGEE. The CDR3 spans 13 residues. This CDR3 is CASSLGESREQYF. Written as DNA, the CDR3 is TGTGCCAGCAGCTTGGGGGAGAGTCGCGAGCAGTACTTC.

The sample holds one count of this clone. The chain uses TRBV10-2 and TRBJ2-4; 11 nucleotides align to TRBD2. Germline values: CDR1 WSHSY, CDR2 SAAADI. Trimming cost V 4 bases and J 1 base; bases outside gene matches: 15. This CDR3 comprises 20 residues. CDR3 DNA sequence: TGCGCCAGCAGTGGTCGGCTAGCGGGGGGAATAGAGGGGGCCAAAAACATTCAGTACTTC. This sequence encodes CASSGRLAGGIEGAKNIQYF.

V gene TRBV18 combines with J gene TRBJ1-5, with TRBD1 as a possible D gene (5 bases). Trimming removed 3 bases from V and 2 bases from J, with 11 bases in between. There are 15 residues in the CDR3. Looked up from germline, CDR1 is KGHSH and CDR2 is LQKENI. The CDR3 reads CASSPAGSGNQPQHF. Written as DNA, the CDR3 is TGTGCCAGCTCACCTGCAGGGTCTGGCAATCAGCCCCAGCATTTT. The entire variable domain, with the rest obtained from reference TRBV18 and TRBJ1-5, is as follows: NAGVMQNPRHLVRRRGQEARLRCSPMKGHSHVYWYRQLPEEGLKFMVYLQKENIIDESGMPKERFSAEFPKEGPSILRIQQVVRGDSAAYFCASSPAGSGNQPQHFGDGTRLSIL.

The chain is built from TRBV4-1 and TRBJ1-2; TRBD1 agrees at 8 bases. V was clipped by 5 bases and J by 5 bases; unmatched bases: 7. CDR3 length: 14 amino acids. Per the germline V gene, CDR1 is MGHRA and CDR2 is YSYEKL. CDR3 bases: TGCGCCAGCAGCGGCGGGACAGGCCGGTATGGCTACACCTTC. Amino acid sequence: CASSGGTGRYGYTF.

The J gene is TRBJ2-3, the V gene TRBV3-1 (or the pseudogene TRBV3-2), with a weak D call TRBD2 (6 bases). Germline lookup yields CDR1 LGHDT and CDR2 YNNKEL (reference sequence). Trimming shortened V by 1 base and J by 0 bases, and 11 bases separated the two germline ends. The CDR3 sequence is 16 residues long. The CDR3 loop is CASSQGSGASTDTQYF. The CDR3 DNA reads as TGTGCCAGCAGCCAAGGTAGCGGCGCTAGCACAGATACGCAGTATTTT.

CDR3 in amino acids: CASSLEGVKGNTIYF. DNA for the CDR3: TGCGCCAGCAGCTTGGAGGGGGTTAAAGGAAACACCATATATTTT. V usage is TRBV5-1 and J usage is TRBJ1-3, with a weak D call TRBD1 (6 bases). Germline V gene lookup returns CDR1 SGHRS and CDR2 YFSETQ. The CDR3 is 15 residues long. The V and J ends lost 0 bases and 4 bases respectively, with 11 bases between them.

This clone was counted once. The chain employs TRBV2 and TRBJ2-1, with TRBD1 identical over 8 bases. Germline lookup yields CDR1 SNHLY and CDR2 FYNNEI. The CDR3 sequence is 15 residues long. The V and J ends lost 0 bases and 12 bases, in that order; junction bases with no gene match: 10. The CDR3 nucleotides are TGTGCCAGCAGTGAAGCGACCCTTGGGACAGGCCGGCAGTTCTTC. Translating it yields CASSEATLGTGRQFF. Based on the CDR3 plus reference TRBV2 and TRBJ2-1, the full variable domain is EPEVTQTPSHQVTQMGQEVILRCVPISNHLYFYWYRQILGQKVEFLVSFYNNEISEKSEIFDDQFSVERPDGSNFTLKIRSTKLEDSAMYFCASSEATLGTGRQFFGPGTRLTVL.

The V call is TRBV5-1, the J call TRBJ1-4, with 9 bases fitting TRBD1. CDR1 is SGHRS and CDR2 is YFSETQ in the germline V gene. This CDR3 has 17 residues. J lost 3 bases, V lost 0 bases, and 6 bases had no gene match. Here the CDR3 DNA reads TGCGCCAGCAGCTTGGAAGGAAGGACAGGGGCTAATGAAAAACTGTTTTTT. Protein: CASSLEGRTGANEKLFF.

The chain employs TRBV18 and TRBJ2-3, with 9 bases matching TRBD2. V gave up 3 bases and J gave up 2 bases; unmatched junction bases: 3. Germline-derived CDR1 and CDR2 are KGHSH and LQKENI. This CDR3 comprises 15 residues. The CDR3, as DNA: TGTGCCAGCTCACCGACTAGCGGACTCACAGATACGCAGTATTTT. It yields the protein CASSPTSGLTDTQYF.

The rearrangement joins TRBV4-3 to TRBJ2-1; D uncertain. The CDR3 runs to 15 residues. CDR1 is LGHNA, CDR2 YSLEER, per germline. The germline V and J ends were trimmed by 2 bases and 5 bases, with 13 bases remaining between them. In DNA, the CDR3 is TGCGCCAGCAGCCAACGTACCACTTCAAACAATGAGCAGTTCTTC. This translates into CASSQRTTSNNEQFF.

This chain connects TRBV5-1 to TRBJ1-3, with D possibly TRBD1 on 5 matching bases. Trimming pared 4 bases from V and 0 bases from J, leaving 8 bases between. Germline CDR1 reads SGHRS; CDR2 reads YFSETQ. The CDR3 runs 14 residues. The CDR3, as DNA: TGCGCCAGCAGCGACGGGGGCTCTGGAAACACCATATATTTT. Protein product: CASSDGGSGNTIYF.